The 9 T cell receptor beta chains presented below share a single source sample, sequenced in a study of human T cells and chemical hapten exposure. Noted time point: patch test 2, 6 weeks after DPC sensitization. Treatment denoted: therapeutic diphenylcyclopropenone sensitization with weekly scalp DPC. MiXCR, run by TCRdb on the RACE reads, gives a single entry per CDR3 protein. The sample carries fewer than 100,000 distinct CDR3 sequences, approximately 10% recorded once. Specimen: whole blood, collected in connection with sensitization to the hapten diphenylcyclopropenone (DPC). Every receptor here comes from a man aged 18 to 30 with alopecia areata. Some clones in this sample may be carry-over from other donors' samples.

Ten or more counts support this clonotype. The J gene is TRBJ2-6, the V gene TRBV29-1, with D possibly TRBD1 on 6 matching bases. V lost 6 bases and J 1 base, leaving 10 bases between the germline ends. The germline CDR1 and CDR2 sequences are SQVTM and ANQGSEA. The CDR3 loop spans 14 amino acids. The CDR3 loop reads CSVTQGSGANVLTF. The CDR3 coding sequence is TGCAGCGTCACACAGGGTTCTGGGGCCAACGTCCTGACTTTC.

This chain uses TRBV9 with TRBJ1-2; D is possibly TRBD1 (5 bases). Germline CDR1 SGDLS, CDR2 YYNGEE. V was cut by 3 bases and J by 5 bases, with 11 bases left in between. The CDR3 is made up of 13 amino acids. CDR3 sequence: CASSAGFGYGYTF. The CDR3 nucleotides are TGTGCCAGCAGCGCAGGGTTCGGGTATGGCTACACCTTC. Filled out from reference TRBV9 and TRBJ1-2, the complete variable domain reads DSGVTQTPKHLITATGQRVTLRCSPRSGDLSVYWYQQSLDQGLQFLIQYYNGEERAKGNILERFSAQQFPDLHSELNLSSLELGDSALYFCASSAGFGYGYTFGSGTRLTVV.

The V and J genes are TRBV28 and TRBJ2-1, with D unclear. Trimming left V 1 base short and J 4 bases short, with 5 bases between. CDR3 length equals 13 residues. Germline CDR1 and CDR2: MDHEN and SYDVKM. As DNA, the CDR3 is TGTGCCAGCAGTTTATACCTTTACAATGAGCAGTTCTTC. Residues: CASSLYLYNEQFF.

This chain uses TRBV27 with TRBJ2-4; D gene uncertain. The CDR3 sequence is 14 residues long. V was clipped by 4 bases and J by 2 bases, with 9 bases between them. CDR1 MNHEY and CDR2 SMNVEV come from the germline V gene (reference sequence). The CDR3 sequence is CASSWSSSKNIQYF. CDR3 nucleotides: TGTGCCAGCAGTTGGTCCAGCTCCAAAAACATTCAGTACTTC.

The V and J genes are TRBV9 and TRBJ1-1; D is unresolved. Trimming shortened V by 0 bases and J by 0 bases, and 6 bases separated the two germline ends. Germline assignment: CDR1 SGDLS and CDR2 YYNGEE. The CDR3 spans 14 residues. The CDR3 DNA follows: TGTGCCAGCAGCGTAGGCAGTTTGAACACTGAAGCTTTCTTT. Protein product: CASSVGSLNTEAFF.

The chain recombines TRBV4-3 with TRBJ1-1; D unclear. Germline CDR1 LGHNA, CDR2 YSLEER. Trimming removed 1 base from V and 2 bases from J, with 11 bases in between. This CDR3 comprises 15 residues. The chain's CDR3 is CASSQVGGRNTEAFF. CDR3 nucleotides: TGCGCCAGCAGCCAAGTGGGAGGGCGCAACACTGAAGCTTTCTTT.

This clonotype was found a few times. This rearrangement joins TRBV5-1 to TRBJ1-1; D is unresolved. Germline CDR1 and CDR2: SGHRS and YFSETQ. There are 13 residues in the CDR3. Trimming removed 2 bases from V and 0 bases from J, with 5 bases in between. CDR3 loop: CASSFLMNTEAFF. The CDR3 DNA reads TGCGCCAGCAGCTTCCTCATGAACACTGAAGCTTTCTTT.

This clonotype was observed a few times. The J gene is TRBJ1-1, the V gene TRBV2; D is perhaps TRBD1 (5 bases). CDR1 is SNHLY, CDR2 FYNNEI, per germline. V was shortened by 0 bases and J by 0 bases, with 14 bases between the two germline ends. The CDR3 totals 17 residues. Here the CDR3 reads CASSEAGAVYMNTEAFF. CDR3 coding DNA: TGTGCCAGCAGTGAAGCCGGGGCAGTGTACATGAACACTGAAGCTTTCTTT. Filled out from reference TRBV2 and TRBJ1-1, the complete variable domain reads EPEVTQTPSHQVTQMGQEVILRCVPISNHLYFYWYRQILGQKVEFLVSFYNNEISEKSEIFDDQFSVERPDGSNFTLKIRSTKLEDSAMYFCASSEAGAVYMNTEAFFGQGTRLTVV.

This clonotype was seen a handful of times. The chain uses TRBV20-1 and TRBJ1-5; D may be TRBD1 (5 bases). The germline CDR1 and CDR2 sequences are DFQATT and SNEGSKA (reference sequence). V gave up 6 bases and J gave up 9 bases, with 18 bases separating them. The CDR3 has 13 residues. CDR3 sequence reads: CSARALGARPQHF. Written as DNA, the CDR3 is TGCAGTGCGAGGGCCCTAGGGGCGAGGCCCCAGCATTTT.